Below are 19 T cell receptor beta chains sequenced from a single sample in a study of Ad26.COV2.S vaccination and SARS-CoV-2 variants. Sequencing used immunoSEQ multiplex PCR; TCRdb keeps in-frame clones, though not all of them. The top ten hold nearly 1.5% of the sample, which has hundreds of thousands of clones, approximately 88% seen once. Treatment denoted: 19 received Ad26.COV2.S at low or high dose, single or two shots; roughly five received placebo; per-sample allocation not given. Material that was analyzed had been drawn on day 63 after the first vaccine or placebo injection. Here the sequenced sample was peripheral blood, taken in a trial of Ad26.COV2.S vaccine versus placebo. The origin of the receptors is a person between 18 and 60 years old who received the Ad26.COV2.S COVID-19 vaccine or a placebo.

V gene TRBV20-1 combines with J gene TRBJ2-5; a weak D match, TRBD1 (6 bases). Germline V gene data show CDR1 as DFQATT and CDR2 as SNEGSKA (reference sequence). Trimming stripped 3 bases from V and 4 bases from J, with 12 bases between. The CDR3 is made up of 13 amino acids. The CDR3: CSASTDSRETQYF. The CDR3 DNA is TGCAGTGCTAGTACGGACAGTCGAGAGACCCAGTACTTC.

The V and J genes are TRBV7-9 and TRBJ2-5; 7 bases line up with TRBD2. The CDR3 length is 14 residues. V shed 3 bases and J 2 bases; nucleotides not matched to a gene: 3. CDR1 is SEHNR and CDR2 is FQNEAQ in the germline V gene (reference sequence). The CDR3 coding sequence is TGTGCCAGCAGCTTTTCAGCGGGGCAAGAGACCCAGTACTTC. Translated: CASSFSAGQETQYF.

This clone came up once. CDR3: CASSLADWTGELFF. In DNA form, the CDR3 reads TGCGCCAGCAGCTTGGCCGACTGGACCGGGGAGCTGTTTTTT. The chain uses TRBV5-1 and TRBJ2-2; no clear D. V was shortened by 0 bases and J by 5 bases, with 8 bases between the two germline ends. The CDR3 has 14 residues. Germline loops: CDR1 SGHRS, CDR2 YFSETQ.

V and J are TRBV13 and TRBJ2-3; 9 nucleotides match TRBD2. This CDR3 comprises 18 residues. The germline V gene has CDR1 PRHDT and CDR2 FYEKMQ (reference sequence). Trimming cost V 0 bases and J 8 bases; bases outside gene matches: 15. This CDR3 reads CASSLGIGGSSGTGTQYF. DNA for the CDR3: TGTGCCAGCAGCTTAGGAATTGGTGGCTCTAGCGGGACTGGTACGCAGTATTTT.

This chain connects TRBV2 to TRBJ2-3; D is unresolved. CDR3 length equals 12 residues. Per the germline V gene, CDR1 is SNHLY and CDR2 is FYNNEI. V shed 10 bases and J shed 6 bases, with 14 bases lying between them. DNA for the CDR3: TGTGCCAACTCCGCTCCTCAGGATACGCAGTATTTT. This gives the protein CANSAPQDTQYF.

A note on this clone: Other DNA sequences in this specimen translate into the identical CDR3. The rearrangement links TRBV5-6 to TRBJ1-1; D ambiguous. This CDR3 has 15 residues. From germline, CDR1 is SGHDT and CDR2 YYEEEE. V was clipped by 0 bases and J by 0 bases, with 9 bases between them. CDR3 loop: CASSLVGGMNTEAFF. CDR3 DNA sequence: TGTGCCAGCAGCTTGGTAGGCGGTATGAACACTGAAGCTTTCTTT.

CDR3 protein: CASSQRDTLNTGELFF. The CDR3 nucleotides read TGCGCCAGCAGCCAGCGGGACACCTTGAACACCGGGGAGCTGTTTTTT. V and J are TRBV5-1 and TRBJ2-2, with D tentatively TRBD2 (7 bases). Germline CDR1 SGHRS, CDR2 YFSETQ. Trimming took 4 bases from V and 1 from J, leaving 14 bases between them. The CDR3 is 16 amino acids. Together with reference TRBV5-1 and TRBJ2-2, the CDR3 gives the full variable domain: KAGVTQTPRYLIKTRGQQVTLSCSPISGHRSVSWYQQTPGQGLQFLFEYFSETQRNKGNFPGRFSGRQFSNSRSEMNVSTLELGDSALYLCASSQRDTLNTGELFFGEGSRLTVL.

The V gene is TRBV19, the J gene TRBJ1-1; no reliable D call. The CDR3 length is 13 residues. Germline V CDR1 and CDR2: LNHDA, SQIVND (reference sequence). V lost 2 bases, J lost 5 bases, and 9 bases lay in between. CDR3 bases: TGTGCCAGTAGTATACCCTGGGAGACTGAAGCTTTCTTT. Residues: CASSIPWETEAFF.

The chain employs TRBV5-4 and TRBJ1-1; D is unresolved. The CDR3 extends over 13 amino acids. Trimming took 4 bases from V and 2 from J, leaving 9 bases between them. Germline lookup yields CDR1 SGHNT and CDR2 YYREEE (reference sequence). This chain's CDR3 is CASSRDFNTEAFF. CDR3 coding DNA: TGTGCCAGCAGCCGTGATTTTAACACTGAAGCTTTCTTT.

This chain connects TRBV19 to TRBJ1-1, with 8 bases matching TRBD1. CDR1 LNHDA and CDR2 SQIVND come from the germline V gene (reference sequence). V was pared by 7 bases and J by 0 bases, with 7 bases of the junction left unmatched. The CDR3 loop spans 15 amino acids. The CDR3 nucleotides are TGTGCCAGTACAGACAGGGGAGCGATGAACACTGAAGCTTTCTTT. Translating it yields CASTDRGAMNTEAFF.

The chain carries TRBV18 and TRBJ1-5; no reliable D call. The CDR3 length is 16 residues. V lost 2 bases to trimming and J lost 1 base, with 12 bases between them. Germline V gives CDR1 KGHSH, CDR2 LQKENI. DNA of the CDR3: TGTGCCAGCTCACCAGTGGGGTCGGCGAGCAATCAGCCCCAGCATTTT. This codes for CASSPVGSASNQPQHF.

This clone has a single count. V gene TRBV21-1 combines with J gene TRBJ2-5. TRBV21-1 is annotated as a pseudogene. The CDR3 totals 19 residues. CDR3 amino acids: CASSMPLGAPPVPSETQYF. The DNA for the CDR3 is TGTGCCAGCAGCATGCCCCTCGGGGCGCCCCCTGTCCCCAGTGAGACCCAGTACTTC.

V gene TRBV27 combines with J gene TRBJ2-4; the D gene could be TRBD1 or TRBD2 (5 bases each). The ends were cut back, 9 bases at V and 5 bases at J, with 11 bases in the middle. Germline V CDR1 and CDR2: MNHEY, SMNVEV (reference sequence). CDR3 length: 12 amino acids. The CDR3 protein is CASGTDENIQYF. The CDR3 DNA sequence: TGTGCCAGTGGGACGGATGAAAACATTCAGTACTTC.

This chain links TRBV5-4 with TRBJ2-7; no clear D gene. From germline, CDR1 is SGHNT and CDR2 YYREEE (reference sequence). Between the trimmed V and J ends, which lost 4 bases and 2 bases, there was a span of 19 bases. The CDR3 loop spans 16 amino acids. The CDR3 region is CASSPGAPGPPYEQYF. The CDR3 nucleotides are TGTGCCAGCAGCCCTGGCGCCCCCGGACCTCCCTACGAGCAGTACTTC. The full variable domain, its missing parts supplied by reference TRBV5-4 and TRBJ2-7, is ETGVTQSPTHLIKTRGQQVTLRCSSQSGHNTVSWYQQALGQGPQFIFQYYREEENGRGNFPPRFSGLQFPNYSSELNVNALELDDSALYLCASSPGAPGPPYEQYFGPGTRLTVT.

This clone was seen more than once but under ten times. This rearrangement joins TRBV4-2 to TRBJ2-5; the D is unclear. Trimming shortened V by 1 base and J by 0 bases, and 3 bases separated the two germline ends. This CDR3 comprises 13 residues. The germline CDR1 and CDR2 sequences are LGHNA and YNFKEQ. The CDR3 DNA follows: TGTGCCAGCAGCCAAGGGGACCAAGAGACCCAGTACTTC. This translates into CASSQGDQETQYF.

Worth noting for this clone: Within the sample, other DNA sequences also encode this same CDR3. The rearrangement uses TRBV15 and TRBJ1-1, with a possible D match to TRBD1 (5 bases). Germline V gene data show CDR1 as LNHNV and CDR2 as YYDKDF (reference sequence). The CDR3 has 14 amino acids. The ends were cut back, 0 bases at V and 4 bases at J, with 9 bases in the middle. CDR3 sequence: CATSRDLGGTEAFF. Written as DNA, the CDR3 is TGTGCCACCAGCAGAGATCTCGGGGGCACTGAAGCTTTCTTT.

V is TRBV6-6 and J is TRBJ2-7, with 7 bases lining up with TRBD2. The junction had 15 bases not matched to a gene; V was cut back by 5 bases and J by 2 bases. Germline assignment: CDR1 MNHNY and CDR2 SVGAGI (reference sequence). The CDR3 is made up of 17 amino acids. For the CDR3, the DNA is TGTGCCAGCAGTCCCGAAGATGGGTGGGAGGGAACCTACGAGCAGTACTTC. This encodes CASSPEDGWEGTYEQYF.

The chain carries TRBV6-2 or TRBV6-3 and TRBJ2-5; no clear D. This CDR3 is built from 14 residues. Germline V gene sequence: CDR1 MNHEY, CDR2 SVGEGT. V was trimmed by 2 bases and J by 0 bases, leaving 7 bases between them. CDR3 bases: TGTGCCAGCAGTTACGGCGGCAACCAAGAGACCCAGTACTTC. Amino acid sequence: CASSYGGNQETQYF.

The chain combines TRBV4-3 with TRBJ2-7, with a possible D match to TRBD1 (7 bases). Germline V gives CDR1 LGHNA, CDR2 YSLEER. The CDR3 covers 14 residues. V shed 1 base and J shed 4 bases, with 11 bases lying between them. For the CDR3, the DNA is TGCGCCAGCAGCCAAGGGAGGGGGCAGTACGAGCAGTACTTC. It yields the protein CASSQGRGQYEQYF.